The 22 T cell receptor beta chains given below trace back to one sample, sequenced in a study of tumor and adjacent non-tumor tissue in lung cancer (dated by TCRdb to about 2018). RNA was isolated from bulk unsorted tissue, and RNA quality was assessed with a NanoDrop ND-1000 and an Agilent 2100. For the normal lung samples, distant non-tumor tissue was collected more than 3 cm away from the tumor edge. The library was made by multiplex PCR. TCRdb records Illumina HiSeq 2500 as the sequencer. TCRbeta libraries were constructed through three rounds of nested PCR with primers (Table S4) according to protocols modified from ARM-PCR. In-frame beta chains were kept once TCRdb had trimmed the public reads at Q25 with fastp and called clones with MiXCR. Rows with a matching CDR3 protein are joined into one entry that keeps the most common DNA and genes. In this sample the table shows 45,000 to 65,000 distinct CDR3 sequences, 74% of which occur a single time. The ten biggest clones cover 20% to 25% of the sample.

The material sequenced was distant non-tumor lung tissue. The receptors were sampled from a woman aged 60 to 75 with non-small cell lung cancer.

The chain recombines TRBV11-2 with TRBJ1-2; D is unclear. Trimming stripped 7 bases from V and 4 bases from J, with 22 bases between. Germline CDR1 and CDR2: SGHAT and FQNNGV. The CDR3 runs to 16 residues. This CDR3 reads CASNPSTSDVSYGYTF. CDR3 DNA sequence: TGTGCCAGCAATCCCTCCACGTCGGACGTGAGCTATGGCTACACCTTC.

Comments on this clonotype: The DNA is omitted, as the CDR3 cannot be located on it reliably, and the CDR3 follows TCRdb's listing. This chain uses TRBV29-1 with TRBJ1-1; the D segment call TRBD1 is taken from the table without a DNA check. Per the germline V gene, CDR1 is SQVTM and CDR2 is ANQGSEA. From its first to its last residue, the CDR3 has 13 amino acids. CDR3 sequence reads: CIVGLGTGAEALF.

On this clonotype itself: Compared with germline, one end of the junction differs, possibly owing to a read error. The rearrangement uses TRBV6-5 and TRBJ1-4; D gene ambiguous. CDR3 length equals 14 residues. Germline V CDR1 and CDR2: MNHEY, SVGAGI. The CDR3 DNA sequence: TGTGCCAGCAGGTCACTTGCAACTAATGTAAAACTGTTATTT. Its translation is CASRSLATNVKLLF.

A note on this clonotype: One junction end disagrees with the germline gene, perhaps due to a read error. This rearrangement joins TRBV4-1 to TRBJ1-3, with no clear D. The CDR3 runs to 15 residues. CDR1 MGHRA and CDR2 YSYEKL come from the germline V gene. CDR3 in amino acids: CASSQGRDRGNTIYF. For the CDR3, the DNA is TGCGCTAGCAGCCAAGGGAGGGATAGAGGAAACACCATATATTTT.

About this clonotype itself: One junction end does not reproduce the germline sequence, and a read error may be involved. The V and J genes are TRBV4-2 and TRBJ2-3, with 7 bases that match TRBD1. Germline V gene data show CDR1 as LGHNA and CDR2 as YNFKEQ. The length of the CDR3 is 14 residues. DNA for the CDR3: TGTGCCAGCAGCCAGGGACAGCACACAGGTACGCAATATTTT. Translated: CASSQGQHTGTQYF.

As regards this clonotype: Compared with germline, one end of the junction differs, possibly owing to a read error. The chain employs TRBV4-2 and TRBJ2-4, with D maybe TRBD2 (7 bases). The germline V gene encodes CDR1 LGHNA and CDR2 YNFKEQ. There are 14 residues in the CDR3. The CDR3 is CANSPRGAQNIHYF. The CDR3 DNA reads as TGTGCCAACAGCCCCCGGGGGGCCCAAAACATTCATTACTTC.

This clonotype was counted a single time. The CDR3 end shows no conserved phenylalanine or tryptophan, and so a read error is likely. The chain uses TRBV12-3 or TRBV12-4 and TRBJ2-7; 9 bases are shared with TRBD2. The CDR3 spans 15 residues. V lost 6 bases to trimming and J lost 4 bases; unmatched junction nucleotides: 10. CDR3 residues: CASSSNEGLAYEQYY. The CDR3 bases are TGTGCCAGCAGCTCTAATGAGGGACTAGCTTACGAGCAGTACTAC.

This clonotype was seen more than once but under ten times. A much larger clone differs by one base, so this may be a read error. Here the CDR3 DNA reads TGTGCCAGCAGTTACGGAGCGAGAGGGCCCGCGGAGACCCAGTACTTC. Translation: CASSYGARGPAETQYF. This rearrangement joins TRBV6-5 to TRBJ2-5; D is possibly TRBD2 (5 bases). The CDR3 is 16 amino acids. The V end was cut by 2 bases, the J end by 5 bases, with 18 bases between. CDR1 and CDR2 from the germline V gene are MNHEY and SVGAGI.

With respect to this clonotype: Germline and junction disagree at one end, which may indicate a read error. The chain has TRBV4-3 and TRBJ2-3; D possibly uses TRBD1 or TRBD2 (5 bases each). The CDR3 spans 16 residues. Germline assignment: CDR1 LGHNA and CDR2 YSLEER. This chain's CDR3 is CVSRQGAGSVTDTQYF. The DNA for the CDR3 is TGCGTCAGCCGCCAAGGGGCAGGGAGCGTCACAGATACGCAGTATTTT.

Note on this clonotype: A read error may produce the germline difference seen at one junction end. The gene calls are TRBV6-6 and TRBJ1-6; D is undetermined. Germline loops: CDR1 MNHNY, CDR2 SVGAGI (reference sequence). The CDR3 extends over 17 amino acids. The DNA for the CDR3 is TGTGCCGGCAGTATTGATGAAGGGAGCTCCTATAATTCACCCCTCCACTTT. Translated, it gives CAGSIDEGSSYNSPLHF.

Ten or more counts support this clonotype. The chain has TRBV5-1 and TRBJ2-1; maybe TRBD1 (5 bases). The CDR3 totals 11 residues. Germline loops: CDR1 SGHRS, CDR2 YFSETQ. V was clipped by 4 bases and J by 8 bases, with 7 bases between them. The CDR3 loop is CASSPGYEQFF. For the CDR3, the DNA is TGCGCCAGCAGCCCAGGGTATGAGCAGTTCTTC.

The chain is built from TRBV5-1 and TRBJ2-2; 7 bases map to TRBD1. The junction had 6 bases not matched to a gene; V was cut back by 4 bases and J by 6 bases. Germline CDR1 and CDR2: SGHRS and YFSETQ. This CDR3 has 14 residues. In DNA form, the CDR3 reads TGCGCCAGCAGCAGGACAGGCAAGGCCGGGGAGCTGTTTTTT. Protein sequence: CASSRTGKAGELFF.

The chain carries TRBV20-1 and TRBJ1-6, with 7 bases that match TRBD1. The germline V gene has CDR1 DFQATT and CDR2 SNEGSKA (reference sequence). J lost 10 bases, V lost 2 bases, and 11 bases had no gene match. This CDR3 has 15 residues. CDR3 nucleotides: TGCAGTGCTAGAAGACAGGGCGGGACTAAATCACCCCTCCACTTT. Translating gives CSARRQGGTKSPLHF.

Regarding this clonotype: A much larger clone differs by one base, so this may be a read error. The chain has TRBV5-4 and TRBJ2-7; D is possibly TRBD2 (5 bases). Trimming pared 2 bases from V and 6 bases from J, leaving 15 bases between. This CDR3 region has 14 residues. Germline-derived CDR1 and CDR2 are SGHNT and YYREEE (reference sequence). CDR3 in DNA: TGTGCCAGCAGCTTTACCCGGACTCCCTGCGAGCAGTACTTC. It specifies CASSFTRTPCEQYF.

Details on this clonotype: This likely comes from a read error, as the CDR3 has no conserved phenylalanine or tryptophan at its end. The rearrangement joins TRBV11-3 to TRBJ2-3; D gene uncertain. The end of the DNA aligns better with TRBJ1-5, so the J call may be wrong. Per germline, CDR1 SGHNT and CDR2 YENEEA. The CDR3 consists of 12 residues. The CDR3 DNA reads TGTGCCAGCAGCTCCGACACAGATACGCAGCATATT. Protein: CASSSDTDTQHI.

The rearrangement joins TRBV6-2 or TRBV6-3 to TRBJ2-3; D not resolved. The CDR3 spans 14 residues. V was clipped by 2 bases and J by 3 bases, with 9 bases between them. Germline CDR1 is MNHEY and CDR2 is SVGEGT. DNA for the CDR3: TGTGCCAGCAGTTACGATTCTAGTACAGATACGCAGTATTTT. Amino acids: CASSYDSSTDTQYF.

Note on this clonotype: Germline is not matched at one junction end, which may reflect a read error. CDR3 nucleotides: TGTGCCAACAGTCCAAATCATGGGGCCGGAGAGGAGACCCAGTACTTC. Translating gives CANSPNHGAGEETQYF. V gene TRBV12-3 or TRBV12-4 combines with J gene TRBJ2-5; tentatively, D is TRBD1 (5 bases). This CDR3 has 16 amino acids.

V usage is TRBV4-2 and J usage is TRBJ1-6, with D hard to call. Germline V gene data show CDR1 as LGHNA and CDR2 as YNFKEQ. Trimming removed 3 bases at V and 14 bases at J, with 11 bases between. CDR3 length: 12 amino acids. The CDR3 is CASSHLTITLHF. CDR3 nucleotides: TGTGCCAGCAGCCACCTAACCATCACCCTCCACTTT.

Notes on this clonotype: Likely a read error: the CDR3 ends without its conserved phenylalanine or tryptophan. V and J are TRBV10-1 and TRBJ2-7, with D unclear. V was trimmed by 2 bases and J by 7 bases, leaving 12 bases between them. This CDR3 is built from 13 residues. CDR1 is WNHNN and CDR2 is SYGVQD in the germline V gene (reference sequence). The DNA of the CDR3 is TGCGCCAGCAGTGAGCAGAGACGAACTGAGCAGTACTTA. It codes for CASSEQRRTEQYL.

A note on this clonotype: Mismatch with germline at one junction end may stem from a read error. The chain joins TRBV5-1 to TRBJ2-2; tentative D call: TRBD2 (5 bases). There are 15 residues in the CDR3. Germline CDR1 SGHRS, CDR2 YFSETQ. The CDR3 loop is CASGFGSAGTGELFF. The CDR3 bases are TGCGCCAGCGGCTTTGGTAGCGCGGGCACCGGGGAGCTGTTTTTT.

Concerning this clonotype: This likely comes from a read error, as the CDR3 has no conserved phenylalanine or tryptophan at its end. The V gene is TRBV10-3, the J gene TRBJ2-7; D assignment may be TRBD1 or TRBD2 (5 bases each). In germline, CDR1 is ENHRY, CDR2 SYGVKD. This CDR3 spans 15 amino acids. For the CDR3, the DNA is TGTGACATCAGTGGCCCCGGGACCCGGACATACGAGCAGTACTCC. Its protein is CDISGPGTRTYEQYS.

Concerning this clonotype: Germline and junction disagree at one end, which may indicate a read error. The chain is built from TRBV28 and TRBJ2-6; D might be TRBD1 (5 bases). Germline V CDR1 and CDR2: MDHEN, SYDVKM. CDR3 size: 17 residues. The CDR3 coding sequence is TGTGCCAGCATTCCCCGCACAATTTTCTCTGGGGCCAACGTCCTAACTTTC. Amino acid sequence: CASIPRTIFSGANVLTF. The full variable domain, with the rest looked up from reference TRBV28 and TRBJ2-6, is DVKVTQSSRYLVKRTGEKVFLECVQDMDHENMFWYRQDPGLGLRLIYFSYDVKMKEKGDIPEGYSVSREKKERFSLILESASTNQTSMYLCASIPRTIFSGANVLTFGAGSRLTVL.